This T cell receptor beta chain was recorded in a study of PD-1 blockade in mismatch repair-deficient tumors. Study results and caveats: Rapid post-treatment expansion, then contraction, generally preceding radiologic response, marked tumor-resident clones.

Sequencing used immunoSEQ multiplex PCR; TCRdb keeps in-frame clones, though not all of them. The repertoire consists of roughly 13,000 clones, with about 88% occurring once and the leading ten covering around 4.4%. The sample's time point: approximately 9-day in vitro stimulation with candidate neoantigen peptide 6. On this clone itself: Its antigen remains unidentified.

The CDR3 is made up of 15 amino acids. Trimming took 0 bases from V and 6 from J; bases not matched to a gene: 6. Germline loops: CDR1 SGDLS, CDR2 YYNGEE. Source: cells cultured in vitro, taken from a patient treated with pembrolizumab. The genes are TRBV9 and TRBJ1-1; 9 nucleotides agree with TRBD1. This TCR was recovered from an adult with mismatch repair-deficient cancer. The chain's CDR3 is CASSVVGDRVAEAFF. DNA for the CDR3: TGTGCCAGCAGCGTAGTAGGGGACAGGGTGGCTGAAGCTTTCTTT. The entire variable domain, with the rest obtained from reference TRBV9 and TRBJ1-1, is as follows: DSGVTQTPKHLITATGQRVTLRCSPRSGDLSVYWYQQSLDQGLQFLIQYYNGEERAKGNILERFSAQQFPDLHSELNLSSLELGDSALYFCASSVVGDRVAEAFFGQGTRLTVV.